This T cell receptor (beta chain) was retrieved from a study of cytomegalovirus exposure and HLA in healthy donors. About the research overall: Both the 120 validation repertoires and the 500 to 700 first-cohort repertoires used the same platform, as reported by a later analysis. Whole-study results and caveats: The majority of TCR sequences were rare, yet some public TCRs appeared in many donors. As confirmed in vitro, a few CMV-associated chains were specific for CMV antigens.

Data came from immunoSEQ multiplex PCR; TCRdb stores just in-frame clones and leaves some out. The sample lists tens of thousands of clones, approximately 89% seen once, with about 16% in the top ten. Remarks on this clone: Its antigen is undetermined.

This sequence was found in a woman aged 18-29 years in good health and CMV-seronegative. Sequenced: PBMCs.

Written as DNA, the CDR3 is TGTGCCAGCGTACAGGGAGGGGTTAACTATGGCTACACCTTC. This codes for CASVQGGVNYGYTF. The V and J genes are TRBV28 and TRBJ1-2; possibly TRBD1 for D (6 bases). The CDR3 runs to 14 residues. Trimming removed 8 bases from V and 1 base from J, with 14 bases in between. Germline CDR1 and CDR2: MDHEN and SYDVKM.